What follows describes a single T cell receptor (beta chain). This clone was picked up a small number of times. Its specific antigen is unknown. No base quality values were provided; no much bigger clone lies one nucleotide off. Participants in the prospective study were enrolled through a virtual design, were aged roughly 18 to 100 years, and lived in 24 United States geographic areas. In the prospective study, participants were assigned to cohorts based on the clinical history participants reported in a screening survey and a study questionnaire. ImmuneRACE Cohort 3 recovered participants were defined by two consecutive negative NP/OP PCR tests, healthcare professional clearance, or symptom resolution. In the prospective study, mobile phlebotomists collected whole blood, serum and a nasopharyngeal or oropharyngeal swab from each participant. Over an approximately 2-month period, participants in the prospective study had the option of providing additional blood draws and questionnaires. Before DNA extraction, prospective study blood samples were shipped either frozen or at room temperature.

The immunoSEQ Assay, a bias-controlled multiplex PCR, was used to amplify TCRbeta CDR3 regions from genomic DNA. The authors' pipeline ran thus. Nucleated cell counts per sample were estimated from amplification of reference gene primers within the assay. To quantify the absolute abundance of each unique TCRbeta CDR3 rearrangement, sequence reads were collapsed and filtered. For each sample, productive Simpson clonality was calculated as the square root of Simpson's diversity index over productive rearrangements. TCRdb carries this immuneACCESS record with in-frame sequences only. Its versions omit some clonotypes, under half of them owing to an unresolved V gene in the studies checked, with the rest unexplained. V, J and clone size were drawn from that table, and D and trimming were deduced from the DNA. For this sample the table gives about 160,000 clones, of which around 87% were detected only once. 6% to 8.5% of the sample belongs to the ten largest clones.

This entry belongs to a study of blood T cell repertoires in COVID-19 (dated by TCRdb to 2020 to 2021). Some background on the complete study: The collaborator samples originated in the United States, Italy and Spain and spanned the acute and convalescent phases of COVID-19. The prospective study material was composed of cDNA or gDNA derived from T cells, B-cell-depleted T cells, or PBMCs. Subjects who had been exposed to COVID-19, were actively infected with it, or had recovered from it provided the deeply sampled blood TCRbeta repertoires that made up the dataset. The repertoires were released in a freely available public database intended as a resource for research on the immune response to SARS-CoV-2. The samples were drawn from the first 160 participants of the ongoing ImmuneRACE study and from under 1,500 subjects provided by 6 global collaborators. A de-identified subject ID, COVID-19 status, age in years and sex were almost always included in the sample metadata. HLA class I and class II types, where available, came from metadata supplied by the sample provider rather than from assay-based typing.

What the research found in general, with its limitations: The quantity of clinical and demographic metadata differed by source and by participant and was supplied without curation.

The CDR3 runs 15 amino acids, cysteine and phenylalanine included. This entry keeps only the CDR3 DNA: 45 bases, framed from base 1. From the germline V gene, CDR1 is SGHTA and CDR2 is FQGTGA. Trimming removed 5 bases from V and 6 bases from J; the gene matches leave 9 bases unexplained. Sample: PBMCs or T cells enriched from blood (not recorded which). The receptor was isolated from a woman aged 45-60 years who had recovered from COVID-19. The chain joins TRBV7-3 to TRBJ2-1; 8 junctional bases match TRBD2. For the CDR3, the sequence is CASSPRGGALNEQFF. At the DNA level, the sequence is TGTGCCAGCAGCCCCCGGGGGGGGGCCCTCAATGAGCAGTTCTTC.